The 15 T cell receptor beta chains presented below share a single source sample, sequenced in a study of T and B cells in COVID-19 patients. From blood, roughly 220-550 ng of genomic DNA served as TRB template. BIOMED2 TRB-A/B primer pools were used in multiplex TRB PCR. TCRdb passed the multiplex PCR reads through MiXCR, listing each CDR3 protein once. The sample yields some 14,000 distinct CDR3 sequences, around 30% seen once. Source material: blood. Receptors were obtained from a human donor who had recovered from COVID-19.

The chain carries TRBV6-6 and TRBJ2-1; D is perhaps TRBD1 or TRBD2 (5 bases each). CDR1 and CDR2 from the germline V gene are MNHNY and SVGAGI (reference sequence). V was pared by 5 bases and J by 1 base, with 12 bases between. This CDR3 comprises 15 residues. CDR3 region: CASSHGAISYNEQFF. The CDR3 DNA sequence: TGTGCCAGCAGTCACGGGGCTATATCCTACAATGAGCAGTTCTTC.

This clonotype has just one count. CDR3 protein: CASSMAGDSNQPQHF. In DNA form, the CDR3 reads TGTGCCAGCAGTATGGCAGGAGATAGCAATCAGCCCCAGCATTTT. The chain links TRBV27 to TRBJ1-5, with D hard to call. Trimming left V 5 bases short and J 0 bases short, with 11 bases between. The CDR3 is 15 amino acids. Germline-derived CDR1 and CDR2 are MNHEY and SMNVEV (reference sequence).

This rearrangement joins TRBV18 to TRBJ2-5, with 8 bases identical to TRBD1. J was trimmed by 2 bases and V by 3 bases; bases with no gene match: 8. The germline V gene encodes CDR1 KGHSH and CDR2 LQKENI. The CDR3 runs 16 residues. CDR3 DNA: TGTGCCAGCTCACCCGTCGACAGGGGCCTACAAGAGACCCAGTACTTC. As protein: CASSPVDRGLQETQYF.

This clonotype is classed as medium-sized. The rearrangement uses TRBV19 and TRBJ2-3; D ambiguous. Germline V CDR1 and CDR2: LNHDA, SQIVND (reference sequence). V was pared by 0 bases and J by 3 bases, with 7 bases between. CDR3 size: 14 residues. The CDR3 loop reads CASSIEWETDTQYF. Written as DNA, the CDR3 is TGTGCCAGTAGTATAGAGTGGGAAACAGATACGCAGTATTTT.

V is TRBV18 and J is TRBJ1-5; D is unclear. The germline CDR1 and CDR2 sequences are KGHSH and LQKENI. The CDR3 length is 14 residues. Trimming left V 8 bases short and J 11 bases short, with 22 bases between. As DNA, the CDR3 is TGTGCCAGCCCGGATAAGGCACCGAAGGAGGCCCAGCATTTT. It specifies CASPDKAPKEAQHF.

Within the sample, this clonotype is medium-sized. The V call is TRBV19, the J call TRBJ2-2, with no clear D. Germline V gene lookup returns CDR1 LNHDA and CDR2 SQIVND (reference sequence). The CDR3 loop spans 12 amino acids. Between the trimmed V and J ends, which lost 7 bases and 5 bases, there was a span of 8 bases. DNA for the CDR3: TGTGCCAGTAAGGCTAGGACCGGGGAGCTGTTTTTT. This gives the protein CASKARTGELFF.

This clonotype occurred many times. V and J are TRBV5-5 and TRBJ1-1, with a weak D call TRBD1 (5 bases). The CDR3 runs to 13 residues. CDR1 and CDR2 from the germline V gene are SGHKS and YYEKEE (reference sequence). The ends were cut back, 4 bases at V and 4 bases at J, with 11 bases in the middle. CDR3 sequence (DNA): TGTGCCAGCAGCGAGGAACAGGCCACTGAAGCTTTCTTT. It encodes CASSEEQATEAFF. Looking up the rest from reference TRBV5-5 and TRBJ1-1 gives the full variable domain: DAGVTQSPTHLIKTRGQQVTLRCSPISGHKSVSWYQQVLGQGPQFIFQYYEKEERGRGNFPDRFSARQFPNYSSELNVNALLLGDSALYLCASSEEQATEAFFGQGTRLTVV.

The chain employs TRBV19 and TRBJ2-7; D possibly corresponds to TRBD2 (5 bases). This CDR3 is 13 amino acids long. The germline CDR1 and CDR2 sequences are LNHDA and SQIVND (reference sequence). Trimming removed 6 bases at V and 2 bases at J, with 11 bases between. Here the CDR3 reads CASRSGEPYEQYF. CDR3 nucleotide sequence: TGTGCCAGTAGGTCCGGGGAGCCCTACGAGCAGTACTTC.

A few counts support this clonotype. The gene calls are TRBV5-4 and TRBJ1-4; 9 bases map to TRBD1. The CDR3 is made up of 15 amino acids. V lost 4 bases, J lost 8 bases, and 9 bases stayed unmatched. Germline V gene data show CDR1 as SGHNT and CDR2 as YYREEE (reference sequence). This CDR3 reads CASSQLGQGGEKLFF. CDR3 DNA: TGTGCCAGCAGCCAACTGGGACAGGGTGGGGAAAAACTGTTTTTT.

By share of the sample, this clonotype is medium-sized (0.01 to 0.1%). V and J are TRBV19 and TRBJ2-5; D is unresolved. Germline loops: CDR1 LNHDA, CDR2 SQIVND (reference sequence). There are 11 residues in the CDR3. Trimming left V 5 bases short and J 2 bases short, with 3 bases between. The CDR3 here is CASSQQETQYF. The CDR3 DNA is TGTGCCAGTAGTCAACAAGAGACCCAGTACTTC.

In its sample, this clonotype is medium-sized. V and J are TRBV29-1 and TRBJ2-7; D is tentatively TRBD1 or TRBD2 (5 bases each). Germline V gene data show CDR1 as SQVTM and CDR2 as ANQGSEA. There are 13 residues in the CDR3. Trimming took off 5 bases at V and 4 bases at J, with 15 bases between the two ends. CDR3 region: CSVTNRGWYEQYF. The CDR3 DNA reads as TGCAGCGTTACCAACCGGGGCTGGTACGAGCAGTACTTC.

The V call is TRBV20-1, the J call TRBJ1-2; D call uncertain. The length of the CDR3 is 9 residues. The V gene lost 6 bases and the J gene lost 6 bases, with 5 bases spanning the gap. Germline CDR1 and CDR2: DFQATT and SNEGSKA (reference sequence). CDR3 in DNA: TGCAGTGCGCGGAATGGCTACACCTTC. This sequence encodes CSARNGYTF.

This clonotype was seen at least ten times. The chain has TRBV30 and TRBJ2-3; TRBD1 agrees at 7 bases. The CDR3 spans 15 residues. Germline V gives CDR1 GTSNPN, CDR2 SVGIG (reference sequence). Losses at the gene ends were 3 bases for V and 1 base for J; bases not matched to a gene: 7. The CDR3 DNA reads TGTGCCTGGAGCCCCGACAGGGTGCGCACAGATACGCAGTATTTT. Residues: CAWSPDRVRTDTQYF.

In DNA, the CDR3 is TGTGCCAGCAGCCCGGTTTCGGGGGGCTTTTACCCTCACGAGCAGTACTTC. The encoded protein is CASSPVSGGFYPHEQYF. The chain employs TRBV7-9 and TRBJ2-7; a weak D match, TRBD2 (7 bases). V was pared by 5 bases and J by 5 bases, with 25 bases between. CDR1 is SEHNR and CDR2 is FQNEAQ in the germline V gene (reference sequence). The CDR3 is 17 amino acids. Looking up the rest from reference TRBV7-9 and TRBJ2-7 gives the full variable domain: DTGVSQNPRHKITKRGQNVTFRCDPISEHNRLYWYRQTLGQGPEFLTYFQNEAQLEKSRLLSDRFSAERPKGSFSTLEIQRTEQGDSAMYLCASSPVSGGFYPHEQYFGPGTRLTVT.

The rearrangement joins TRBV18 to TRBJ1-5; 7 bases are a match to TRBD1. Germline CDR1 and CDR2: KGHSH and LQKENI. The CDR3 runs to 18 residues. The V and J ends lost 1 base and 0 bases, in that order; junction bases with no gene match: 9. This CDR3 is CASSPRGTDVYSNQPQHF. CDR3 bases: TGTGCCAGCTCACCACGCGGGACAGATGTTTATAGCAATCAGCCCCAGCATTTT. The variable domain in full, with the rest retrieved from reference TRBV18 and TRBJ1-5, is NAGVMQNPRHLVRRRGQEARLRCSPMKGHSHVYWYRQLPEEGLKFMVYLQKENIIDESGMPKERFSAEFPKEGPSILRIQQVVRGDSAAYFCASSPRGTDVYSNQPQHFGDGTRLSIL.